This T cell receptor beta chain was captured by sequencing in a study of OX40 agonist ivuxolimab in advanced cancers. At the level of the study: Patients received ivuxolimab, an intravenous treatment, every 2 weeks at 0.01 to 10 mg/kg.

Anyone with autoimmune disease history or systemic immunosuppression was excluded. Using immunoSEQ multiplex PCR, the repertoire was profiled, and TCRdb retains in-frame clones only, with some absent. The data show about 100,000 clones, 90% seen once. Whole-study results and caveats: On average, CD8+ T cells had more expanded clones than CD4+. CD4+ and CD8+ blood T cells expanded clonally by week 6 at 0.1 to 3.0 mg/kg.

CDR1 and CDR2 from the germline V gene are GTSNPN and SVGIG (reference sequence). This CDR3 is built from 14 residues. Trimming took off 0 bases at V and 4 bases at J, with 9 bases between the two ends. Worth noting for this clone: What it binds is not known.

Sequenced material: CD4+ or CD8+ T cells sorted from blood, taken in a trial of the OX40 agonist ivuxolimab. The clonotype was recovered from an adult with an advanced solid tumor such as melanoma, head and neck, liver or kidney cancer. The rearrangement links TRBV30 to TRBJ2-2; no firm D call. This CDR3 is CAWSVLESTGELFF. CDR3 sequence (DNA): TGTGCCTGGAGTGTCCTAGAAAGCACCGGGGAGCTGTTTTTT.